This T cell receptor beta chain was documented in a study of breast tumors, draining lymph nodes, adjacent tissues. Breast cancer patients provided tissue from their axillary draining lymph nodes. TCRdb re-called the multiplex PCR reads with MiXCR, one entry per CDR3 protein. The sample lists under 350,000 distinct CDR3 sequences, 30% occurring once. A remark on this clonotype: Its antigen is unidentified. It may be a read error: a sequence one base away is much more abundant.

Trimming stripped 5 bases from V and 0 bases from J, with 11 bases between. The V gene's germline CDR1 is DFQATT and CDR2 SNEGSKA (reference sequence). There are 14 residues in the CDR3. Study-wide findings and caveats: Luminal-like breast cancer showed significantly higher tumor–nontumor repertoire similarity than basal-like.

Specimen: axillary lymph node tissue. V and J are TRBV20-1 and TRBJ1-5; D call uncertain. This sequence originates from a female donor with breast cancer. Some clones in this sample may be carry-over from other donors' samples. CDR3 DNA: TGCAGTGCTCGGACCGGTCATAGCAATCAGCCCCAGCATTTT. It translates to CSARTGHSNQPQHF.